This T cell receptor beta chain derives from a study of long-term antiretroviral therapy in people with HIV. V gave up 0 bases and J gave up 9 bases, with 17 bases separating them. Germline CDR1 reads LGHNA; CDR2 reads YNFKEQ. This CDR3 region has 16 residues. At survey level, the immunoSEQ assay was run in its v3.0 version. Libraries were prepared by immunoSEQ multiplex PCR; TCRdb keeps only in-frame clonotypes and omits some of them. The data contain tens of thousands of clones, about 90% of them singletons. A minimum of one pre-ART and two post-ART PBMC samples existed for each donor. This receptor was taken from a man aged 25-45 years with HIV. This specimen was unsorted PBMCs, taken more than 4.3 years after starting antiretroviral therapy. V gene TRBV4-2 combines with J gene TRBJ2-2; D possibly corresponds to TRBD2 (6 bases). The CDR3, as DNA: TGTGCCAGCAGCCAAGACTCGTCCTTCAGCGGGCGGGAGCTGTTTTTT. Its protein product is CASSQDSSFSGRELFF.